This passage covers 7 T cell receptor beta chains from one sample sequenced in a study of metastatic and nonmetastatic thyroid tumors. TCRdb re-called clones via MiXCR from the PCR reads. Of approximately 7,000 clones listed, under 45% were seen once; the top ten hold roughly 20%. Thyroid surgery took place with no prior treatment in any patient. The sequenced sample consisted of tumor tissue. Receptors were obtained from a female donor with papillary thyroid cancer or a benign thyroid nodule (not recorded which). Some clones in this sample may be carry-over from other donors' samples.

This clone was seen a few times. V is TRBV6-5 and J is TRBJ1-5, with D possibly being TRBD1 (6 bases). V lost 7 bases to trimming and J lost 2 bases, with 15 bases between them. The germline CDR1 and CDR2 sequences are MNHEY and SVGAGI. The CDR3 is 15 amino acids. The CDR3 sequence is CASNYYREGNQPQHF. CDR3 nucleotide sequence: TGTGCCAGCAACTACTACAGGGAAGGCAATCAGCCCCAGCATTTT.

This rearrangement joins TRBV6-2 or TRBV6-3 to TRBJ2-6; D is possibly TRBD1 or TRBD2 (5 bases each). V was clipped by 0 bases and J by 8 bases, with 14 bases between them. Looked up from germline, CDR1 is MNHEY and CDR2 is SVGEGT. This CDR3 comprises 16 residues. The CDR3 protein is CASSYSRPGTTNVLTF. The CDR3 coding sequence is TGTGCCAGCAGTTACTCGAGGCCCGGGACGACCAACGTCCTGACTTTC.

In this sample, this clone is medium-sized (0.01 to 0.1%). The sample contains more than one DNA sequence encoding this CDR3. The V call is TRBV3-1, the J call TRBJ1-1; TRBD1 matches 9 bases. The CDR3 is 17 amino acids. Unmatched junction bases numbered 12, after V lost 4 bases and J lost 3 bases. Germline CDR1 and CDR2: LGHDT and YNNKEL (reference sequence). CDR3 nucleotide sequence: TGTGCCAGCAGCCCTCCCCCCACAGGGGGCGCGTACACTGAAGCTTTCTTT. Translated, it gives CASSPPPTGGAYTEAFF. Using reference TRBV3-1 and TRBJ1-1 for the parts outside the CDR3, the full variable domain is DTAVSQTPKYLVTQMGNDKSIKCEQNLGHDTMYWYKQDSKKFLKIMFSYNNKELIINETVPNRFSPKSPDKAHLNLHINSLELGDSAVYFCASSPPPTGGAYTEAFFGQGTRLTVV.

This clone was detected only a few times. The chain combines TRBV30 with TRBJ2-3, with TRBD1 matching 7 bases. The ends lost 4 bases at V and 4 bases at J; junction bases unmatched: 8. In germline, CDR1 is GTSNPN, CDR2 SVGIG (reference sequence). The CDR3 consists of 14 residues. CDR3 DNA: TGTGCCTGGACAGGGGGTAATTTTCCAGATACGCAGTATTTT. It is translated as CAWTGGNFPDTQYF.

The rearrangement links TRBV12-5 to TRBJ1-1, with TRBD1 matching over 8 bases. Germline assignment: CDR1 LGHNT and CDR2 FRNRAP. V shed 6 bases, J shed 1 base, and the junction held 7 bases outside the gene matches. There are 15 residues in the CDR3. CDR3 residues: CASGPGQGANTEAFF. The DNA of the CDR3 is TGTGCTAGTGGACCTGGACAGGGAGCGAACACTGAAGCTTTCTTT.

With respect to this clone: A much bigger clone sits one base away, suggesting this may be a read error. In the same sample, other DNA sequences code for this CDR3. The J gene is TRBJ1-1, the V gene TRBV30; D uncertain. The CDR3 consists of 13 residues. V gave up 3 bases and J gave up 5 bases, with 13 bases separating them. CDR1 GTSNPN and CDR2 SVGIG come from the germline V gene (reference sequence). CDR3 amino acids: CAWRGKGWTEAFF. Written as DNA, the CDR3 is TGTGCCTGGAGGGGTAAGGGATGGACTGAAGCTTTCTTT.

This clone qualifies as medium-sized. This chain links TRBV7-2 with TRBJ2-1; 8 bases are a match to TRBD1. Germline CDR1 SGHTA, CDR2 FQGNSA. V was pared by 10 bases and J by 8 bases, with 16 bases of the junction left unmatched. The CDR3 covers 15 residues. The CDR3 loop is CAIPTGASILDEQFF. The CDR3 DNA is TGTGCCATCCCGACAGGGGCGAGTATCCTTGATGAGCAGTTCTTC.